This T cell receptor beta chain was captured in a study of cytomegalovirus exposure and HLA in healthy donors. Whole-study results and caveats: Analysis was carried out at a later point, and it linked a missense DCLRE1C variant to TCR beta V- and J-gene trimming.

Amplification used 60 Vbeta primers and 13 Jbeta primers. How the authors handled the data: An analysis that came later counted 73 million or so unique TCR beta chains, approximately 10 million shared. The assay was immunoSEQ multiplex PCR, and TCRdb's table has in-frame clones only and misses some. V and J calls and clone size are given by that table; D and trimming were obtained from the DNA. This sample has approximately 280,000 clones, with approximately 90% found just once. On this clone: Its target is unknown.

The sequencing input was PBMCs. The clonotype originates from a man aged 40-50 years in good health and CMV-seropositive.

CDR3 protein: CATSPRQTDTQYF. CDR3 DNA sequence: TGTGCCACCAGCCCGAGGCAGACAGATACGCAGTATTTT. The chain has TRBV19 and TRBJ2-3; D unresolved. The V and J ends lost 10 bases and 3 bases respectively, with 14 bases between them. CDR1 and CDR2 (germline): LNHDA, SQIVND (reference sequence). There are 13 residues in the CDR3.